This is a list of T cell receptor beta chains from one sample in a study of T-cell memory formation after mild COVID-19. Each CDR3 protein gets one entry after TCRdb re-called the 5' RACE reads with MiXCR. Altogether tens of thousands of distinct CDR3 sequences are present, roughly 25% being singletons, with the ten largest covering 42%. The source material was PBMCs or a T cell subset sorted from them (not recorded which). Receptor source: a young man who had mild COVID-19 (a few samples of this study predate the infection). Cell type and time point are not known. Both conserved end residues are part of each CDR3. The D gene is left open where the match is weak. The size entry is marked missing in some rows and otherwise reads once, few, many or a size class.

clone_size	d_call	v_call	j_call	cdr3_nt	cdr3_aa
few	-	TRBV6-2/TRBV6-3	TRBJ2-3	TGTGCCAGCAGTTACTCGTGGGATGGGACGCAGTATTTT	CASSYSWDGTQYF
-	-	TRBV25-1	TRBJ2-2	TGTGCCAGCAGTCCGACAGCCGGGGAGCTGTTTTTT	CASSPTAGELFF
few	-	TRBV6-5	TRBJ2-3	TGTGCCAGCAGCGCAGGGAAAGATACGCAGTATTTT	CASSAGKDTQYF
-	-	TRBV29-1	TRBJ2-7	TGCAGCGTTGCCGGTTGGAACAGGCCCTACGAGCAGTACTTC	CSVAGWNRPYEQYF
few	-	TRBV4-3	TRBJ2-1	TGCGCCAGCAGCCAAGGATGGGGGGTGGCCTACAATGAGCAGTTCTTC	CASSQGWGVAYNEQFF
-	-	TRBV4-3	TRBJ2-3	TGCGCCAGCAGCCCCGCACCTTTGGGGGCGCAACCAGATACGCAGTATTTT	CASSPAPLGAQPDTQYF
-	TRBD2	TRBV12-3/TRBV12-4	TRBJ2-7	TGTGCCAGCAGTGAGAGCGGGAGGACCGACGAGCAGTACTTC	CASSESGRTDEQYF
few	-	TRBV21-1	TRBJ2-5	TGTGCCAGCAGCAGGGACTCGGGGGAGACCCAGTACTTC	CASSRDSGETQYF
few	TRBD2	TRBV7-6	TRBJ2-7	TGTGCCAGCAGCTTAGCAAGCGGGACCCCCTACGAGCAGTACTTC	CASSLASGTPYEQYF
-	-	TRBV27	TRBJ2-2	TGTGCCAGCAGTTGGAGGGGTAATACCGGGGAGCTGTTTTTT	CASSWRGNTGELFF
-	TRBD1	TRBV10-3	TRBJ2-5	TGTGCCAACTCTCCAGGGGGTGGTGAGACCCAGTACTTC	CANSPGGGETQYF
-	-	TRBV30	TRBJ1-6	TGTGCCTGGACCGAGGGCTTTAATTCACCCCTCCACTTT	CAWTEGFNSPLHF
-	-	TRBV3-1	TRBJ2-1	TGTGCCAGCAGCCCTCCCGGCGGGGGCATTTACAATGAGCAGTTCTTC	CASSPPGGGIYNEQFF
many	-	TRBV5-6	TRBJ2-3	TGTGCCAGCAGCTTTGAGACACTACTTACAGATACGCAGTATTTT	CASSFETLLTDTQYF
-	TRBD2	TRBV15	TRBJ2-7	TGTGCCACCAGCAGACAGGGACTAGCGGGGGGGCCGTCCTACGAGCAGTACTTC	CATSRQGLAGGPSYEQYF
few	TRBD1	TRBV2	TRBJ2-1	TGTGCCAGCAGGGGATTCCGGGACAGGGTAGGAAATGAGCAGTTCTTC	CASRGFRDRVGNEQFF
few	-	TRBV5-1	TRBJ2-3	TGCGCCAGCAGCCGGGGTGTATCCCCCGCAGATACGCAGTATTTT	CASSRGVSPADTQYF
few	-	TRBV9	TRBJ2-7	TGTGCCAGCAGCTATCGACCCGACTCCTACGAGCAGTACTTC	CASSYRPDSYEQYF
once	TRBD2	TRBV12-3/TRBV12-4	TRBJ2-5	TGTGCCAGCAGGAAAGCGGGGCCCGGGGAGACCCAGTACTTC	CASRKAGPGETQYF
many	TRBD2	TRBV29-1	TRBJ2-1	TGCAGCGTTGATTTAGCGGGCGGCAATGAGCAGTTCTTC	CSVDLAGGNEQFF
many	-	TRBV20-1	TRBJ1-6	TGCAGTGCGATGGACCTCGGGCCGTTGGGACCCCTCCACTTT	CSAMDLGPLGPLHF
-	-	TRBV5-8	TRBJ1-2	TGTGCCAGTTTCCAGGGCGGCGGCTACACCTTC	CASFQGGGYTF
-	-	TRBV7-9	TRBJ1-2	TGTGCCAGCAGCCCCCCCCAGGGCAGGGGTAGCTACACCTTC	CASSPPQGRGSYTF
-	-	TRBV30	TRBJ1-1	TGTGCCTGGGGACTCGCAGGTCTAGGAGCTTTCTTT	CAWGLAGLGAFF
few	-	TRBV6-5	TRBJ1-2	TGTGCCAGCAGTTTGAGAGGCTATGGCTACACCTTC	CASSLRGYGYTF
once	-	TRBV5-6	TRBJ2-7	TGTGCCAGCAGCTTGAGGGGGATAGACTACGAGCAGTACTTC	CASSLRGIDYEQYF
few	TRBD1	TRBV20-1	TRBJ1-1	TGCAGTGCCCACGATTATAGACAGGGCGAAGCTTTCTTT	CSAHDYRQGEAFF
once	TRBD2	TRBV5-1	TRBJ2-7	TGCGCCAGCAGCCTGACTAGCGGGGGGGCCTACGAGCAGTACTTC	CASSLTSGGAYEQYF
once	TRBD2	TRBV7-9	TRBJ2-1	TGTGCCAGCAGCCAGACTAGCGATGGCATTGAGCAGTTCTTC	CASSQTSDGIEQFF
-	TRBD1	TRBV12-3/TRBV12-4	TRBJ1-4	TGTGCCAGCAGGGGGGGGCGACAGGGTAGGCTTGAAAAACTGTTTTTT	CASRGGRQGRLEKLFF
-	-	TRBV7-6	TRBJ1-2	TGTGCCAGCAGCTTGTTCGGCGGACACTTAATCACCTTC	CASSLFGGHLITF
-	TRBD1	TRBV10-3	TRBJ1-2	TGTGCCCTCTGGACAGGGGGCGCCGAGATACATGGCTACACCTTC	CALWTGGAEIHGYTF
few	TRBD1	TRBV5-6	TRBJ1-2	TGTGCCAGCACTGCGGACGACAGGGACTATGGCTACACCTTC	CASTADDRDYGYTF
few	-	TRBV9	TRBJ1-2	TGTGCCAGCAGCCCGGAATGGGGCGACTATGGCTACACCTTC	CASSPEWGDYGYTF
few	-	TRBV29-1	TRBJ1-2	TGCAGCGTTGAACAGGACTATGGCTACACCTTC	CSVEQDYGYTF
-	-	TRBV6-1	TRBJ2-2	TGTGCCAGCAGTGTCGGCTCTGTGGAGCTGTTTTTT	CASSVGSVELFF
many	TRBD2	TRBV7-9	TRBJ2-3	TGTGCCAGCAGGAGCGGGGGAGTCTTTGTCGGCACAGATACGCAGTATTTT	CASRSGGVFVGTDTQYF
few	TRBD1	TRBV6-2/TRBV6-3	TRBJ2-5	TGTGCCAGCAGTTTTAAAAGGACAGGGAAAGAGACCCAGTACTTC	CASSFKRTGKETQYF
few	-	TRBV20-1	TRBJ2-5	TGCAGTGCTGTAGGACAGTCGATGGGAATAAAGGGACCCCAAGAGACCCAGTACTTC	CSAVGQSMGIKGPQETQYF
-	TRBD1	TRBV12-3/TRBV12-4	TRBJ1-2	TGTGCCAGCAACGCAGGGGGCACCCACTATGGCTACACCTTC	CASNAGGTHYGYTF
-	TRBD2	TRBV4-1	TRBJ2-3	TGCGCCAGCAGCCCAGAATCTAGCGGGGGGGCCCTCAGGTTCACAGATACGCAGTATTTT	CASSPESSGGALRFTDTQYF
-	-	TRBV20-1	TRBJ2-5	TGCAGTGGGAGGCGGGGCGAGACCCAGTACTTC	CSGRRGETQYF
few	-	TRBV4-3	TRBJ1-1	TGCGCCAGCAGCCATAGCTCGACCGTGAACACTGAAGCTTTCTTT	CASSHSSTVNTEAFF
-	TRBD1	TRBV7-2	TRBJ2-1	TGTGCCAGCAGCTACCGGGACAGGGGGCCCCATGAGCAGTTCTTC	CASSYRDRGPHEQFF
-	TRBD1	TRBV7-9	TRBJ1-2	TGTGCCAGCCTCGCCGGGACAGGGAACTATGGCTACACCTTC	CASLAGTGNYGYTF
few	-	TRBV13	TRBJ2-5	TGTGCCAGCAGCCGCCGCGGGCGTCTCCAAGAGACCCAGTACTTC	CASSRRGRLQETQYF
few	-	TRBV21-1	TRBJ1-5	TGTGCCAGCAGCAACAGGAGTGGCAATCAGCCCCAGCATTTT	CASSNRSGNQPQHF
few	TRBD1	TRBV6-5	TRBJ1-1	TGTGCCAGCAGTTCAGGGTGGGACAGACTGAACACTGAAGCTTTCTTT	CASSSGWDRLNTEAFF